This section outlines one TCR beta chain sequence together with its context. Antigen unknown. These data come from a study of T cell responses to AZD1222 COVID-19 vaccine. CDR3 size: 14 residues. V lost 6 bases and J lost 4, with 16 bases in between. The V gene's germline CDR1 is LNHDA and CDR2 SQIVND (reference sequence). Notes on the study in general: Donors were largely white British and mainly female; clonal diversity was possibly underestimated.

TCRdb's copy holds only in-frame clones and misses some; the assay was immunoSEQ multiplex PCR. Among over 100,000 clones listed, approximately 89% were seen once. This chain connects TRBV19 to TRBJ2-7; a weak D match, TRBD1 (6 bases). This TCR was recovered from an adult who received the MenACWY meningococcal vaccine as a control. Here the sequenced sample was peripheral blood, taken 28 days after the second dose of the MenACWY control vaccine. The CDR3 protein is CASRSDRDTYEQYF. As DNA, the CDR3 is TGTGCCAGTAGGTCGGACCGGGACACTTACGAGCAGTACTTC. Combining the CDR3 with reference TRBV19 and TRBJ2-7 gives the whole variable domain DGGITQSPKYLFRKEGQNVTLSCEQNLNHDAMYWYRQDPGQGLRLIYYSQIVNDFQKGDIAEGYSVSREKKESFPLTVTSAQKNPTAFYLCASRSDRDTYEQYFGPGTRLTVT.